This TCR beta chain was documented in a study of PD-1 blockade in classical Hodgkin lymphoma. Here immunoSEQ multiplex PCR was the method, and the copy in TCRdb shows in-frame clones only, minus some. The repertoire holds almost 20,000 clones, with approximately 80% as singletons. Germline V CDR1 and CDR2: SGHTS, YDEGEE. V was pared by 3 bases and J by 4 bases, with 16 bases between. The CDR3 is 15 amino acids. Time point noted: cycle 4 day 1 (C4D1), after five to seven weeks of nivolumab. After autologous stem cell transplantation all patients relapsed, and prior brentuximab vedotin exposure differed between cohorts.

This receptor was identified in a human donor with classical Hodgkin lymphoma. The J gene is TRBJ1-2, the V gene TRBV5-8; TRBD1 is a possible D gene (5 bases). Material: peripheral blood mononuclear cells (PBMCs), obtained before the fourth cycle of nivolumab. CDR3 nucleotide sequence: TGTGCCAGCAGCTCAGGGCAAGGGCGCCTCTATGGCTACACCTTC. This codes for CASSSGQGRLYGYTF.